A selection of T cell receptor beta chains follows, all from one sample in a study of cytomegalovirus exposure and HLA in healthy donors. Sequencing used immunoSEQ multiplex PCR; TCRdb keeps in-frame clones, though not all of them. Among about 130,000 clones listed, roughly a tenth were seen once. The material sequenced was PBMCs. The source of these receptors is a woman younger than 35 in good health and CMV-seropositive. CDR3s include the opening cysteine and the closing phenylalanine or tryptophan. A D gene is named only where the DNA matches it firmly. Only part of the rows carry a size: once, few, many, or a class if the clone is expanded.

J gene	clone size	V gene	D gene	CDR3 DNA	CDR3 protein
TRBJ1-5	NA	TRBV27	TRBD1	TGTGCCAGCAGTTTCCCGGACAGGGAAGGCAATCAGCCCCAGCATTTT	CASSFPDREGNQPQHF
TRBJ2-1	NA	TRBV29-1	NA	TGCAGCGGAGGACCGGCGGGTGGTGAGCAGTTCTTC	CSGGPAGGEQFF
TRBJ2-5	few	TRBV5-6	NA	TGTGCCAGCAGCTTTGCCCGGACACGGGGGGAGACCCAGTACTTC	CASSFARTRGETQYF
TRBJ2-1	few	TRBV6-1	NA	TGTGCCAGCTGGGAGTGGACTAACCCTTGGGATGAGCAGTTCTTC	CASWEWTNPWDEQFF
TRBJ2-2	few	TRBV28	TRBD2	TGTGCCAGCAGTTTATGGGCTAGCGGGACATCCGGGGAGCTGTTTTTT	CASSLWASGTSGELFF
TRBJ1-1	few	TRBV19	NA	TGTGCCAGTAGTATAGGGTTTTCGGGAGCTTTCTTT	CASSIGFSGAFF
TRBJ2-3	once	TRBV12-2	NA	TGTGCAAGTCGCTTAGGGGCGGGCACTCCCCCTAATACGCAGTATTTT	CASRLGAGTPPNTQYF
TRBJ2-5	few	TRBV25-1	NA	TGTGCCAGCAGTTCGGGGGGGACAGCGGTGAACCAGTACTTC	CASSSGGTAVNQYF
TRBJ1-1	NA	TRBV29-1	NA	TGCAGCGTTGAGGAGGGCTACACTGAAGCTTTCTTT	CSVEEGYTEAFF
TRBJ2-2	NA	TRBV5-1	TRBD2	TGCGCCAGCAGCTTGGGAGGCAGCGGGAGGATCGGGGAGCTGTTTTTT	CASSLGGSGRIGELFF
TRBJ1-2	NA	TRBV15	TRBD1	TGTGCCACCAGCAGAGATAACGGGCGAACGGCCTGGACAGGGGGCGACTATGGCTACACCTTC	CATSRDNGRTAWTGGDYGYTF
TRBJ1-1	few	TRBV5-6	NA	TGTGCCAGCACTCCAGGGCTGAACACTGAAGCTTTCTTT	CASTPGLNTEAFF
TRBJ2-3	NA	TRBV6-1	NA	TGTGCCAGCAGCGACGCTAGAATCCTCACAGATACGCAGTATTTT	CASSDARILTDTQYF
TRBJ2-7	NA	TRBV19	TRBD2	TGTGCCAGTAGTTCCGGACTAGCGGGAACCTACGAGCAGTACTTC	CASSSGLAGTYEQYF
TRBJ1-2	NA	TRBV6-4	NA	TGTGCCAGCAGTGACCAGAGAACAGGCGGCTACACCTTC	CASSDQRTGGYTF
TRBJ2-7	few	TRBV29-1	NA	TGCAGCGTTCCCGCGGGGTTGGGGCAGTACTTC	CSVPAGLGQYF
TRBJ1-1	few	TRBV14	NA	TGTGCCAGCAGCCTCAATACCGGGATCGAAGCTTTCTTT	CASSLNTGIEAFF
TRBJ2-2	NA	TRBV5-6	NA	TGTGCCAGCAGCCCGTTTAACAGGGTCACCGGGGAGCTGTTTTTT	CASSPFNRVTGELFF
TRBJ2-4	NA	TRBV11-1	TRBD2	TGTGCCAGCAGCTCCGGACTAGCGGACCTAAACATTCAGTACTTC	CASSSGLADLNIQYF
TRBJ2-7	NA	TRBV28	NA	TGTGCCAGCAGTTTAGCGGAACTCTACGAGCAGTACTTC	CASSLAELYEQYF
TRBJ2-2	few	TRBV5-1	TRBD1	TGCGCCAGCAGAAGGACAGGGAGTGGGACCGGGGAGCTGTTTTTT	CASRRTGSGTGELFF
TRBJ2-2	few	TRBV7-3	NA	TGTGCCAGCAGCCCAAGGGGGGGCCCCGGGGAGCTGTTTTTT	CASSPRGGPGELFF
TRBJ1-1	NA	TRBV6-1	NA	TGTGCCAGCACCAGGACGGGGACTGAAGCTTTCTTT	CASTRTGTEAFF
TRBJ1-2	few	TRBV5-6	NA	TGTGCCAGCAGCTCGAACAGGGCAAGGAGTGGCTACACCTTC	CASSSNRARSGYTF
TRBJ1-2	NA	TRBV5-1	TRBD1	TGCGCCAGCAGGCCGGGACAGTACTATGGCTACACCTTC	CASRPGQYYGYTF
TRBJ1-5	few	TRBV6-5	NA	TGTGCCAGCAGGCTCCTTGGGGGGGGTCAGCCCCAGCATTTT	CASRLLGGGQPQHF
TRBJ2-3	few	TRBV6-1	NA	TGTGCCAGCGAAGCGGCAGCCACAGATACGCAGTATTTT	CASEAAATDTQYF
TRBJ1-1	few	TRBV15	NA	TGTGCCACCAGCAGAGATAGTAATACGGTTGGGGGGGTGGACACTGAAGCTTTCTTT	CATSRDSNTVGGVDTEAFF
TRBJ1-4	NA	TRBV13	NA	TGTGCCAGCAGCAGAGGAGGGGAACTGTTTTTT	CASSRGGELFF
TRBJ2-7	few	TRBV5-6	TRBD1	TGTGCCAGCAGGCGGACAGGATCCTACGAGCAGTACTTC	CASRRTGSYEQYF
TRBJ2-7	few	TRBV6-1	TRBD1	TGTGCCAGCAGAGACCGGGACAGGGACTACGAGCAGTACTTC	CASRDRDRDYEQYF
TRBJ2-2	few	TRBV6-5	TRBD2	TGTGTTTCTAGCGGGAGACTTGGGGAGCTGTTTTTT	CVSSGRLGELFF
TRBJ2-1	NA	TRBV6-5	TRBD2	TGTGCCAGCAGCCCCTCCCCGGGACTAACCAATGAGCAGTTCTTC	CASSPSPGLTNEQFF
TRBJ2-7	few	TRBV6-6	NA	TGTGCCAGCACCTCTGACTCTGCCGGCGAGCAGTACTTC	CASTSDSAGEQYF
TRBJ2-5	NA	TRBV5-6	NA	TGTGCCAGCAGTTACACCGCTCTGTTGGCCTTAGAGACCCAGTACTTC	CASSYTALLALETQYF
TRBJ2-6	few	TRBV28	NA	TGTGCCAGCAGTTTTATCCCTTCCCCTGGGGCCAACGTCCTGACTTTC	CASSFIPSPGANVLTF
TRBJ1-1	NA	TRBV5-1	NA	TGCGCCACCGCCCCTGAGAACGTCCTCGAAGCTTTCTTT	CATAPENVLEAFF